The sequence of this T cell receptor (beta chain) was determined in a study of CD8+CD57+ T cells in acquired aplastic anemia. It was patients with CD8+CD57+ cell expansion by flow cytometry who were chosen for sequencing. V was shortened by 1 base and J by 1 base, with 20 bases between the two germline ends. Germline CDR1 is SQVTM and CDR2 is ANQGSEA. This CDR3 region has 17 residues. Genomic DNA, the template, was used for profiling of the TCR beta VDJ and CDR3. TCRdb fed the reads into MiXCR, producing one record per CDR3 protein. The table lists about 200,000 distinct CDR3 sequences, 65% of them singletons.

The source material was sorted CD4+, CD8+, or CD8+CD57+ T cells (not recorded which) from PBMCs. The chain carries TRBV29-1 and TRBJ2-7; no firm D call. This TCR derives from a human donor with aplastic anemia. The CDR3 here is CSVEAPTDGYPSYEQYF. The CDR3, as DNA: TGCAGCGTTGAAGCCCCTACCGATGGGTACCCATCCTACGAGCAGTACTTC.